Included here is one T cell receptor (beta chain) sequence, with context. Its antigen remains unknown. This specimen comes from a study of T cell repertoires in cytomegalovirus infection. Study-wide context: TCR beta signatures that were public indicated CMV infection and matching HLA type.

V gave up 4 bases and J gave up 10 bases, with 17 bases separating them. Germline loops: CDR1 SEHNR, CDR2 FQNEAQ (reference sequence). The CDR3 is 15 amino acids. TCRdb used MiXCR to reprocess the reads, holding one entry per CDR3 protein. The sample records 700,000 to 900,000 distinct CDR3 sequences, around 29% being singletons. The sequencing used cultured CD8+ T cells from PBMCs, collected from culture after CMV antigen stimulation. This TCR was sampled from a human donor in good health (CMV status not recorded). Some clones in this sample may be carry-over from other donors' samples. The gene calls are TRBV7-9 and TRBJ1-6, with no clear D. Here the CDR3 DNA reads TGTGCCAGCAGCTCGGGTGACACCGTGGAATCACCCCTCCACTTT. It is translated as CASSSGDTVESPLHF.